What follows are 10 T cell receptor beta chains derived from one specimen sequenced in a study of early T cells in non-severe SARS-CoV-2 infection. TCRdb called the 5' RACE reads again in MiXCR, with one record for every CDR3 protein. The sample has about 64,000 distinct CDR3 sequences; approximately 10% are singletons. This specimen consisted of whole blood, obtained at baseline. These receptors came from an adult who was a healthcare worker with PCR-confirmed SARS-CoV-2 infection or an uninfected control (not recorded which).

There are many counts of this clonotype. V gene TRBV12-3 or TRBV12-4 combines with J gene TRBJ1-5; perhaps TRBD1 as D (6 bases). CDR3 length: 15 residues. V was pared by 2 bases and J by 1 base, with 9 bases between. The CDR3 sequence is CASSLSRGSNQPQHF. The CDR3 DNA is TGTGCCAGCAGTTTAAGTAGGGGGAGCAATCAGCCCCAGCATTTT.

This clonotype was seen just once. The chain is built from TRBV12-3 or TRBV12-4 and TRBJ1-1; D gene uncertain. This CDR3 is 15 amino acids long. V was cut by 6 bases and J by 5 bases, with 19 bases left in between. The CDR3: CASSSAPGIGTEAFF. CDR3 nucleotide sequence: TGTGCCAGCAGCTCAGCGCCAGGAATAGGAACTGAAGCTTTCTTT.

The CDR3 DNA reads TGCGCCAGCAGTGAGTCGCGGGGGAATGAGCAGTTCTTC. Amino acid sequence: CASSESRGNEQFF. The chain employs TRBV10-2 and TRBJ2-1; the match to TRBD2 covers 7 bases. Germline CDR1 and CDR2: WSHSY and SAAADI. The CDR3 length is 13 residues. With V trimmed by 0 bases and J by 7 bases, 0 bases remained unmatched.

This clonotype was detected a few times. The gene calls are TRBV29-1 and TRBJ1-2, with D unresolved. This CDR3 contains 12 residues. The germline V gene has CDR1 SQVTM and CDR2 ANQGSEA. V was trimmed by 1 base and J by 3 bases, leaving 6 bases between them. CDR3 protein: CSVEVRDYGYTF. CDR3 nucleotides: TGCAGCGTTGAAGTCCGGGACTATGGCTACACCTTC.

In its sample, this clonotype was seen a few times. CDR3: CASSESRTYRASRDTEKLFF. DNA for the CDR3: TGTGCCAGCAGTGAATCGAGAACCTACCGGGCTAGTCGCGATACTGAAAAACTGTTTTTT. This chain joins TRBV6-1 and TRBJ1-4, with D unclear. V gave up 2 bases and J gave up 7 bases, with 29 bases separating them. Looked up from germline, CDR1 is MNHNS and CDR2 is SASEGT. CDR3 length: 20 amino acids.

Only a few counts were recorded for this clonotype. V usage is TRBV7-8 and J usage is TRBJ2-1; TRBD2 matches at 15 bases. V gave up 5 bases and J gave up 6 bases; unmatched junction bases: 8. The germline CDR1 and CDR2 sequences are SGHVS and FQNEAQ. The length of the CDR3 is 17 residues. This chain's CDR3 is CASSATRTSGGANEQFF. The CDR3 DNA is TGTGCCAGCAGCGCTACACGGACTAGCGGGGGGGCCAATGAGCAGTTCTTC. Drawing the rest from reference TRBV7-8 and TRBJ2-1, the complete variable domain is GAGVSQSPRYKVAKRGQDVALRCDPISGHVSLFWYQQALGQGPEFLTYFQNEAQLDKSGLPSDRFFAERPEGSVSTLKIQRTQQEDSAVYLCASSATRTSGGANEQFFGPGTRLTVL.

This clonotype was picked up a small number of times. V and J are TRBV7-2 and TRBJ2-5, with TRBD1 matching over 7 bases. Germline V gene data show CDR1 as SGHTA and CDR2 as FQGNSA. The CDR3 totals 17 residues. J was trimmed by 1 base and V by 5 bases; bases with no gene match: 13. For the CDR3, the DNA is TGTGCCAGCAGCCATCGGACAGGCGCCGATTCCCAAGAGACCCAGTACTTC. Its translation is CASSHRTGADSQETQYF. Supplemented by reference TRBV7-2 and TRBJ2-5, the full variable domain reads GAGVSQSPSNKVTEKGKDVELRCDPISGHTALYWYRQSLGQGLEFLIYFQGNSAPDKSGLPSDRFSAERTGGSVSTLTIQRTQQEDSAVYLCASSHRTGADSQETQYFGPGTRLLVL.

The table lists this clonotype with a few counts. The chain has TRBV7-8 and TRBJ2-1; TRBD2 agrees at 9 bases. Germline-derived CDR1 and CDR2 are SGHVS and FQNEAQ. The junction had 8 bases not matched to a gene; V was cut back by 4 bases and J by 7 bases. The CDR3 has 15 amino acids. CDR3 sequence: CASSSMRGGENEQFF. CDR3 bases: TGTGCCAGCAGCTCCATGCGGGGGGGCGAAAATGAGCAGTTCTTC. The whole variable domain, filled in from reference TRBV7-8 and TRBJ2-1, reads GAGVSQSPRYKVAKRGQDVALRCDPISGHVSLFWYQQALGQGPEFLTYFQNEAQLDKSGLPSDRFFAERPEGSVSTLKIQRTQQEDSAVYLCASSSMRGGENEQFFGPGTRLTVL.

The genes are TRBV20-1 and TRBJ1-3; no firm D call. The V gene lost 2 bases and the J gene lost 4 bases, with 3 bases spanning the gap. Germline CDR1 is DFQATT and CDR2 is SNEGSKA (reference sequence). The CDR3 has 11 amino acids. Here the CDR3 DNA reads TGCAGTGCTAGAATGGGAAACACCATATATTTT. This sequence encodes CSARMGNTIYF.

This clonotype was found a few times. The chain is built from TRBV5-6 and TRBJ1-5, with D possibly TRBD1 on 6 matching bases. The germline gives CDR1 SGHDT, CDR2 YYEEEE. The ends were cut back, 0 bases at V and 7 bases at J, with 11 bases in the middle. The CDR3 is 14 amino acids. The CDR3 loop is CASSLDRQGQPQHF. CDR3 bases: TGTGCCAGCAGCTTGGACAGGCAGGGGCAGCCCCAGCATTTT.